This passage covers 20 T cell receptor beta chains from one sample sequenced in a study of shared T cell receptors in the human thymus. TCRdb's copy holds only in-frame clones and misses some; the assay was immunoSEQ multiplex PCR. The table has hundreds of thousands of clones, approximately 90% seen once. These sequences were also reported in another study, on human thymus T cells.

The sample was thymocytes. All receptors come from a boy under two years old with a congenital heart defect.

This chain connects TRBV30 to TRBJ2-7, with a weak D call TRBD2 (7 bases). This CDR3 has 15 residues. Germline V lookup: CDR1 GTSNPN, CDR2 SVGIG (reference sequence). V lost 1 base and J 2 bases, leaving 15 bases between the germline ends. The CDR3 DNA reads TGTGCCTGGAGTGGGCGGGGGCCACCGCCCTACGAGCAGTACTTC. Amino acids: CAWSGRGPPPYEQYF.

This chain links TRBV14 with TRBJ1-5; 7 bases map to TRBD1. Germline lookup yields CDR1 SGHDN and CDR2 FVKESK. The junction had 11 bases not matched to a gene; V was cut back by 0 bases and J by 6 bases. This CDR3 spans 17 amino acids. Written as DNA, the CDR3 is TGTGCCAGCAGCCAAGATTGGGGAACAGGGGATGGTCAGCCCCAGCATTTT. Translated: CASSQDWGTGDGQPQHF.

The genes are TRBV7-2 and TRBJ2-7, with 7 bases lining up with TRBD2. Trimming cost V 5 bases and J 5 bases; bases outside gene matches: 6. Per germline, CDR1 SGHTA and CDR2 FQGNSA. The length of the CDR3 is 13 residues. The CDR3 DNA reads TGTGCCAGCAGCCCCGGGGAGGGGAACGAGCAGTACTTC. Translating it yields CASSPGEGNEQYF.

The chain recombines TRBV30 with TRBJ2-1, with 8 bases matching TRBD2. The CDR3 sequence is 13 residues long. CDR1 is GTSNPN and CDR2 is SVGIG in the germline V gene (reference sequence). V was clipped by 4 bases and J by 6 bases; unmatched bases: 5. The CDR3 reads CAWTAGGTNEQFF. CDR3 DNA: TGTGCCTGGACGGCGGGAGGAACCAATGAGCAGTTCTTC.

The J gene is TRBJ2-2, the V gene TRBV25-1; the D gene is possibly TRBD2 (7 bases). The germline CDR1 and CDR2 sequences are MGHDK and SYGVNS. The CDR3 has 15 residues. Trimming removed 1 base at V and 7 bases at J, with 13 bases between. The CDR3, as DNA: TGTGCCAGCAGTGAATCAAGGGGGGGAGGCGGGGAGCTGTTTTTT. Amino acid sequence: CASSESRGGGGELFF.

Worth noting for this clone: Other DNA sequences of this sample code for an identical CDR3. This CDR3 reads CASSPRTGNLESTEAFF. The CDR3 coding sequence is TGTGCCAGCAGCCCCCGGACAGGGAACCTTGAGAGCACTGAAGCTTTCTTT. The chain links TRBV7-9 to TRBJ1-1, with 8 bases matching TRBD1. Germline CDR1 reads SEHNR; CDR2 reads FQNEAQ (reference sequence). CDR3 length: 17 amino acids. The ends lost 5 bases at V and 4 bases at J; junction bases unmatched: 15. Using reference TRBV7-9 and TRBJ1-1 for the parts outside the CDR3, the full variable domain is DTGVSQNPRHKITKRGQNVTFRCDPISEHNRLYWYRQTLGQGPEFLTYFQNEAQLEKSRLLSDRFSAERPKGSFSTLEIQRTEQGDSAMYLCASSPRTGNLESTEAFFGQGTRLTVV.

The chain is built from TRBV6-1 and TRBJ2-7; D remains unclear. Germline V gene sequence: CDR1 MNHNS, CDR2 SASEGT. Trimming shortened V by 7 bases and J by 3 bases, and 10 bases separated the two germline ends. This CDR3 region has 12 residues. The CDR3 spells CASMGRHYEQYF. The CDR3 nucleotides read TGTGCCAGCATGGGCAGACACTACGAGCAGTACTTC.

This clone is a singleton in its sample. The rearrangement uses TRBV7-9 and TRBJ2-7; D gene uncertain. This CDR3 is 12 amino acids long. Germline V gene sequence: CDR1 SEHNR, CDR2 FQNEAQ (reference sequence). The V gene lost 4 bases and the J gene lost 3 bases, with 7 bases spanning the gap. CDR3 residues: CASSSRFYEQYF. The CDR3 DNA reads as TGTGCCAGCAGCTCGAGGTTCTACGAGCAGTACTTC.

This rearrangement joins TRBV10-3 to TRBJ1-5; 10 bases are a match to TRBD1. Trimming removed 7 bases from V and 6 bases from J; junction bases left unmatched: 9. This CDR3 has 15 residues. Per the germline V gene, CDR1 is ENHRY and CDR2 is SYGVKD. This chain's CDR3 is CAIKQDRGPGQPQHF. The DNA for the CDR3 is TGTGCCATCAAACAAGACAGGGGGCCGGGTCAGCCCCAGCATTTT.

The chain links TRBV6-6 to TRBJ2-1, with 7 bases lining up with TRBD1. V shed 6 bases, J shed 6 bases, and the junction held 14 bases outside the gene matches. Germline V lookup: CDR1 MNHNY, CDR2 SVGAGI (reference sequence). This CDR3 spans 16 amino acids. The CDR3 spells CASSQNRGPSRNEQFF. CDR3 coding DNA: TGTGCCAGCAGCCAAAATAGGGGGCCCTCTCGCAATGAGCAGTTCTTC.

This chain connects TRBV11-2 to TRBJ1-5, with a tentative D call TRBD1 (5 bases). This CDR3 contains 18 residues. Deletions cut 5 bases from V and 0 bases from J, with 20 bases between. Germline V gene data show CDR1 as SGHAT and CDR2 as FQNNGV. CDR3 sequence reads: CASSPGTRHASSNQPQHF. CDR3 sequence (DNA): TGTGCCAGCAGCCCTGGGACTCGGCACGCAAGTAGCAATCAGCCCCAGCATTTT.

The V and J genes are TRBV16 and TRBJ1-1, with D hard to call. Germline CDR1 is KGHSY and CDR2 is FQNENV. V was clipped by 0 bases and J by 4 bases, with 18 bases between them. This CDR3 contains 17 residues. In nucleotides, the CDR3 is TGTGCCAGCAGCCAATCGGGTCGGGTCGGGATGCCCACTGAAGCTTTCTTT. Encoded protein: CASSQSGRVGMPTEAFF.

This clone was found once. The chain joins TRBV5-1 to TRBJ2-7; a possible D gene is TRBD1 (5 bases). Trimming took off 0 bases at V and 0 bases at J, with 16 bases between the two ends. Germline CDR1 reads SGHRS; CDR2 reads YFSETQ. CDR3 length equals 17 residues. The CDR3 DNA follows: TGCGCCAGCAGCTTGGGAGGCAGGGCAGGAAGCTCCTACGAGCAGTACTTC. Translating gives CASSLGGRAGSSYEQYF. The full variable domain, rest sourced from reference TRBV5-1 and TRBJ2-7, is KAGVTQTPRYLIKTRGQQVTLSCSPISGHRSVSWYQQTPGQGLQFLFEYFSETQRNKGNFPGRFSGRQFSNSRSEMNVSTLELGDSALYLCASSLGGRAGSSYEQYFGPGTRLTVT.

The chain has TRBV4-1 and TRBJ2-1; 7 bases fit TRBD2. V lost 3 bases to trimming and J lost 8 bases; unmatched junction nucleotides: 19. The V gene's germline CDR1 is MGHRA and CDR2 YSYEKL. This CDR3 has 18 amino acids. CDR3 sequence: CASSHLLPRGRAGDEQFF. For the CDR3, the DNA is TGCGCCAGCAGCCATTTACTCCCCCGCGGGCGGGCGGGAGATGAGCAGTTCTTC.

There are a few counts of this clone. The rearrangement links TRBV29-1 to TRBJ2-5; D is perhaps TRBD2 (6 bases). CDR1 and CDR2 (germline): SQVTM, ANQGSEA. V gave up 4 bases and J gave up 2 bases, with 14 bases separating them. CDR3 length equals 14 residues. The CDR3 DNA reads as TGCAGCGTTGGGGGGACTGGACAACAAGAGACCCAGTACTTC. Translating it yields CSVGGTGQQETQYF. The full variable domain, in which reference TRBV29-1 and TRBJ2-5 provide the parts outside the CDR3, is SAVISQKPSRDICQRGTSLTIQCQVDSQVTMMFWYRQQPGQSLTLIATANQGSEATYESGFVIDKFPISRPNLTFSTLTVSNMSPEDSSIYLCSVGGTGQQETQYFGPGTRLLVL.

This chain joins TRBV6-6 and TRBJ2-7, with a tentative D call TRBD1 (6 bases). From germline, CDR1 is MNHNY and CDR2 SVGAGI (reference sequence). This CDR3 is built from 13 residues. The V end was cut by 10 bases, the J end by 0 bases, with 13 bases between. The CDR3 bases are TGTGCCACCACAAGACAGGACTCCTACGAGCAGTACTTC. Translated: CATTRQDSYEQYF.

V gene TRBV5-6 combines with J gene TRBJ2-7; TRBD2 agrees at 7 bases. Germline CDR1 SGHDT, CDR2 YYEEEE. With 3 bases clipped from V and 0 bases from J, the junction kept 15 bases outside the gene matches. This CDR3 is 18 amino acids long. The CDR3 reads CASSCFFRPGGSSYEQYF. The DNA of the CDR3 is TGTGCCAGCAGCTGCTTTTTCCGTCCTGGCGGGAGCTCCTACGAGCAGTACTTC.

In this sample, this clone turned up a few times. CDR3 loop: CASSLQTGPDTIYF. CDR3 nucleotides: TGTGCCAGCAGTTTACAGACAGGGCCGGACACCATATATTTT. The chain has TRBV28 and TRBJ1-3, with 7 nucleotides matching TRBD1. The ends lost 2 bases at V and 8 bases at J; junction bases unmatched: 6. Germline loops: CDR1 MDHEN, CDR2 SYDVKM. This CDR3 spans 14 amino acids.

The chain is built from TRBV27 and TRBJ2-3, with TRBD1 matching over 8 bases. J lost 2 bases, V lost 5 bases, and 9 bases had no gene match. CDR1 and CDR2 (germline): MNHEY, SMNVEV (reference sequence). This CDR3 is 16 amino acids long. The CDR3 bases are TGTGCCAGCAGTCCGTGGACAGGGCCAAACACAGATACGCAGTATTTT. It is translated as CASSPWTGPNTDTQYF.

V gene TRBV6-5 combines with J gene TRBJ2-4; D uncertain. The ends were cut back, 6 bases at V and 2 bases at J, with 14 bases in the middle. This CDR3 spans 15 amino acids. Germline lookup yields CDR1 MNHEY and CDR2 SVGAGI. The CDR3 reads CASSLGPTTKNIQYF. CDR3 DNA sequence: TGTGCCAGCAGCCTCGGCCCTACTACCAAAAACATTCAGTACTTC.